This is a list of T cell receptor beta chains from one sample in a study of OX40 agonist ivuxolimab in advanced cancers. Produced via immunoSEQ multiplex PCR; TCRdb's table is partial and in-frame only. The data contain about 88,000 clones, around 85% of them singletons. The sample in question was CD4+ or CD8+ T cells sorted from blood, obtained in a trial of the OX40 agonist ivuxolimab. All receptors derive from an adult with an advanced solid tumor such as melanoma, head and neck, liver or kidney cancer. Each CDR3 is given with its conserved first and last residue. A D gene is named only where the DNA matches it firmly.

d_call	v_call	j_call	cdr3_nt	cdr3_aa
TRBD1	TRBV5-1	TRBJ2-3	TGCGCCAGCAGCTTCCCTACAGGGGCAGATACGCAGTATTTT	CASSFPTGADTQYF
TRBD1	TRBV7-2	TRBJ1-4	TGTGCCAGCACCAGGGGGTTAACTAATGAAAAACTGTTTTTT	CASTRGLTNEKLFF
.	TRBV29-1	TRBJ2-3	TGCAGCGTTTCTGACGGTACAGATACGCAGTATTTT	CSVSDGTDTQYF
.	TRBV7-8	TRBJ2-3	TGTGCCAGCAGCCCCCGAAAGGATGGCACAGATACGCAGTATTTT	CASSPRKDGTDTQYF
.	TRBV10-3	TRBJ1-2	TGTGCCATCAGTACGGACCCGGCCTATGGCTACACCTTC	CAISTDPAYGYTF
TRBD1	TRBV5-1	TRBJ1-1	TGCGCCAGCAGGGAACAGGGGGCAGATACTGAAGCTTTCTTT	CASREQGADTEAFF
.	TRBV6-1	TRBJ2-3	TGTGCCAGCAGTGAGTTACGGATGGGGGGCACAGATACGCAGTATTTT	CASSELRMGGTDTQYF
TRBD2	TRBV4-2	TRBJ2-3	TGTGCCAGCAGCCAAGATTGGGCTAGCGGGGGGGCCACAGATACGCAGTATTTT	CASSQDWASGGATDTQYF
TRBD1	TRBV29-1	TRBJ1-1	TGCAGCGCGGGACAGGGCTTTGACACTGAAGCTTTCTTT	CSAGQGFDTEAFF
TRBD2	TRBV5-4	TRBJ2-4	TGTGCCAGCAGCCAGTTAGCGGGAGGGGGAGGGAACATTCAGTACTTC	CASSQLAGGGGNIQYF
TRBD1	TRBV19	TRBJ2-2	TGTGCCAGTAGTATAGGATCGGGACAGGGGGCCACCGGGGAGCTGTTTTTT	CASSIGSGQGATGELFF
TRBD1	TRBV5-4	TRBJ2-1	TGTGCCAGCACCTTGGGGACAGGGGGCAATGAGCAGTTCTTC	CASTLGTGGNEQFF
.	TRBV6-1	TRBJ1-1	TGTGCCAGCAGTGAATGGGGGGGGAGGGCTTTCTTT	CASSEWGGRAFF
TRBD1	TRBV28	TRBJ1-4	TGTGCCAGCAGCAACCGGGACAGGGAAATGGGGTTTTTT	CASSNRDREMGFF
TRBD2	TRBV4-2	TRBJ2-1	TGTGCCAGCAGCCCAAGAGATGGGACTAGCGGGTACAATGAGCAGTTCTTC	CASSPRDGTSGYNEQFF
.	TRBV28	TRBJ2-1	TGTGCCACCCGTTCCCCTTACAATGAGCAGTTCTTC	CATRSPYNEQFF
.	TRBV10-3	TRBJ2-7	TGTGCCATCAGTGTGGGGAATACCTACGAGCAGTACTTC	CAISVGNTYEQYF
TRBD1	TRBV29-1	TRBJ1-2	TGCAGCGCCTCGAACGACAGGGGGTTAAATGGCTACACCTTC	CSASNDRGLNGYTF